This T cell receptor (beta chain) is from a study of T-cell memory formation after mild COVID-19. Remarks on this clonotype: Its antigen is still unknown.

Overall study findings and caveats: Contracting CD4+ clones sat mainly in CM and EM; CD8+ in EMRA.

Germline CDR1 is SGDLS and CDR2 is YYNGEE. V lost 4 bases and J lost 12, with 8 bases in between. The CDR3 has 11 amino acids. One entry per CDR3 protein results from TCRdb running MiXCR on the 5' RACE reads. The top ten clones hold 12% of a sample with a few hundred thousand distinct CDR3 sequences, under 25% of them seen once. Material for sequencing was PBMCs or a T cell subset sorted from them (not recorded which). This TCR was sampled from an adult woman who had mild COVID-19 (a few samples of this study predate the infection). Cell type and time point are not known. The rearrangement links TRBV9 to TRBJ1-6; D is unresolved. The CDR3, as DNA: TGTGCCAGCAGCCCCGGAGGACCCCTCCACTTT. Its translation is CASSPGGPLHF.